This T cell receptor beta chain was identified during a study of T cells in Graves' hyperthyroidism and ophthalmopathy. Looking at the study overall: Staff took peripheral blood when the initial diagnosis was made, before any treatment began.

What was amplified from RNA transcripts were TCR beta CDR3 regions. The HTBI set primed first-round TCR CDR3 RT-PCR. TCRdb redid the calling of the multiplex PCR reads with MiXCR, one entry per CDR3 protein. This sample has hundreds of thousands of distinct CDR3 sequences, with roughly 17% found just once. The CDR3 runs to 15 residues. From germline, CDR1 is DFQATT and CDR2 SNEGSKA (reference sequence). V was cut by 0 bases and J by 1 base, with 12 bases left in between. This clonotype has just a few counts. What it recognizes is unknown. General observations from the study: Appearing also in blood were most of the thyroid clonotypes expanded above 0.001.

This receptor was obtained from a woman younger than 30 with Graves' hyperthyroidism. This rearrangement joins TRBV20-1 to TRBJ1-1; D not certain. Source material: blood. This chain's CDR3 is CSARDPWRGNTEAFF. CDR3 DNA sequence: TGCAGTGCTAGAGATCCCTGGCGAGGGAACACTGAAGCTTTCTTT.